The next 9 T cell receptor beta chains were all read from a single sample in a study of OX40 agonist ivuxolimab in advanced cancers. Produced via immunoSEQ multiplex PCR; TCRdb's table is partial and in-frame only. There are 50,000 to 70,000 clones in the sample; over 70% occur only once, and 0.3% to 0.4% lies in the top ten. The specimen comprised CD4+ or CD8+ T cells sorted from blood, sampled in a trial of the OX40 agonist ivuxolimab. The receptors shown here come from an adult with an advanced solid tumor such as melanoma, head and neck, liver or kidney cancer.

The gene calls are TRBV7-9 and TRBJ1-2; D unresolved. There are 13 residues in the CDR3. Trimming left V 3 bases short and J 5 bases short, with 10 bases between. The germline V gene encodes CDR1 SEHNR and CDR2 FQNEAQ (reference sequence). The CDR3 DNA is TGTGCCAGCAGCTTCGCAACACAGTATGGCTACACCTTC. It encodes CASSFATQYGYTF.

The rearrangement links TRBV30 to TRBJ2-4; 7 bases match TRBD2. After removal of 4 bases from V and 1 base from J, the junction contained 1 base not matched to a gene. The CDR3 sequence is 13 residues long. Per the germline V gene, CDR1 is GTSNPN and CDR2 is SVGIG (reference sequence). The CDR3: CAWTAGAKNIQYF. Written as DNA, the CDR3 is TGTGCCTGGACAGCGGGGGCCAAAAACATTCAGTACTTC. Using reference TRBV30 and TRBJ2-4 for the parts outside the CDR3, the full variable domain is SQTIHQWPATLVQPVGSPLSLECTVEGTSNPNLYWYRQAAGRGLQLLFYSVGIGQISSEVPQNLSASRPQDRQFILSSKKLLLSDSGFYLCAWTAGAKNIQYFGAGTRLSVL.

The chain carries TRBV19 and TRBJ2-2; 16 bases align to TRBD2. CDR1 is LNHDA and CDR2 is SQIVND in the germline V gene (reference sequence). The CDR3 spans 19 residues. Trimming removed 1 base from V and 5 bases from J; junction bases left unmatched: 7. The CDR3 sequence: CASSIGGLAGGPRTGELFF. In DNA, the CDR3 is TGTGCCAGTAGTATAGGGGGACTAGCGGGAGGGCCCAGGACCGGGGAGCTGTTTTTT.

This sequence joins TRBV5-3 and TRBJ2-5, with TRBD2 matching over 13 bases. TRBV5-3 is sorted into the ORF group, with uncertain function. J was trimmed by 5 bases and V by 4 bases; bases with no gene match: 8. The CDR3 length is 16 residues. CDR3 nucleotide sequence: TGTGCCAGAAGCGAAATAAGACTAGCGGGAGGCGAGACCCAGTACTTC. Amino acid sequence: CARSEIRLAGGETQYF.

The gene calls are TRBV30 and TRBJ1-2, with D uncertain. This CDR3 contains 13 residues. V was clipped by 1 base and J by 4 bases, with 10 bases between them. Germline V gives CDR1 GTSNPN, CDR2 SVGIG (reference sequence). This CDR3 is CAWSAGWGYGYTF. The CDR3 DNA is TGTGCCTGGAGTGCTGGGTGGGGCTATGGCTACACCTTC.

The CDR3 DNA is TGCGCCAGCAGCCAAGATACGAACTTACAGGTCCCGAACACCGGGGAGCTGTTTTTT. Protein sequence: CASSQDTNLQVPNTGELFF. The chain links TRBV4-3 to TRBJ2-2, with a tentative D call TRBD1 (5 bases). The CDR3 loop spans 19 amino acids. With 0 bases removed from V and 0 bases from J, the gap between germline ends came to 17 bases. The germline V gene encodes CDR1 LGHNA and CDR2 YSLEER.

The CDR3 DNA follows: TGTGCCAGCAGCTTAATTAAGAGACTAGGGCCCAATGAGCAGTTCTTC. Protein sequence: CASSLIKRLGPNEQFF. This chain uses TRBV11-2 with TRBJ2-1; tentatively, D is TRBD2 (6 bases). Germline V gene data show CDR1 as SGHAT and CDR2 as FQNNGV. Trimming cost V 2 bases and J 6 bases, with 17 bases left between them. This CDR3 region has 16 residues.

This clone was recorded only once. This chain uses TRBV6-5 with TRBJ1-1; 7 bases agree with TRBD1. The V gene end was trimmed by 7 bases and the J gene end by 6 bases; junction bases not matched to a gene: 11. The CDR3 spans 14 residues. Looked up from germline, CDR1 is MNHEY and CDR2 is SVGAGI. In nucleotides, the CDR3 is TGTGCCAGCACTACGACAGGGTTTGATGCTGAAGCTTTCTTT. This gives the protein CASTTTGFDAEAFF.

The rearrangement joins TRBV6-4 to TRBJ2-2; D possibly corresponds to TRBD2 (6 bases). Germline V CDR1 and CDR2: MRHNA, SNTAGT. This CDR3 contains 16 residues. V lost 3 bases to trimming and J lost 0 bases, with 11 bases between them. The CDR3 here is CASSELGGTNTGELFF. The CDR3 DNA follows: TGTGCCAGCAGTGAATTGGGCGGGACGAACACCGGGGAGCTGTTTTTT.